Detailed here is one T cell receptor beta chain. Its target is not known. This record comes from a study of T cells in Graves' hyperthyroidism and ophthalmopathy. Overall study findings and caveats: Blood held most thyroid clonotypes expanded above 0.001 frequency. Ophthalmopathy cases were set apart from stable hyperthyroidism by a 13 V-J model.

Between the trimmed V and J ends, which lost 1 base and 1 base, there was a span of 15 bases. This CDR3 comprises 18 residues. CDR1 is KGHDR, CDR2 SFDVKD, per germline. RNA transcripts gave rise to amplified TCR beta CDR3 regions. HTBI primers were employed in a first-round RT-PCR of the TCR CDR3. TCRdb reprocessed the multiplex PCR reads with MiXCR, giving one entry per CDR3 protein. This table holds fewer than 900,000 distinct CDR3 sequences, about 19% found once. Each diagnosis drew on symptoms, thyroxine, TRAb, thyroid ultrasound and orbital computed tomography findings. Fresh 10 ml peripheral blood yielded PBMCs.

Sequencing was performed on blood. The V call is TRBV24-1, the J call TRBJ2-2; possibly TRBD2 for D (6 bases). This clonotype was obtained from a woman aged 45-65 years with Graves' hyperthyroidism that later progressed to Graves' ophthalmopathy. The CDR3 DNA sequence: TGTGCCACCAGTGATTTCTCCGGGGACTTCCTGAACACCGGGGAGCTGTTTTTT. It specifies CATSDFSGDFLNTGELFF.